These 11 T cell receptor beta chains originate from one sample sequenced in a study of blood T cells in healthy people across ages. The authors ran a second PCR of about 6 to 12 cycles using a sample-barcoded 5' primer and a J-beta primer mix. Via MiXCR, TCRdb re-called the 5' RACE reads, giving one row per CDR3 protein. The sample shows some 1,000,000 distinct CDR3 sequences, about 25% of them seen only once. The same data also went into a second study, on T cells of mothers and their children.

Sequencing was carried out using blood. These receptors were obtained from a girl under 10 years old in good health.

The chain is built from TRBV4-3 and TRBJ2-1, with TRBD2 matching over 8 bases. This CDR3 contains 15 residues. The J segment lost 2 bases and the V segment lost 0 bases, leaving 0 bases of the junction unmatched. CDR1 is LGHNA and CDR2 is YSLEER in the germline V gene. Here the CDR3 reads CASSQELAAYNEQFF. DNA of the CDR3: TGCGCCAGCAGCCAAGAACTAGCGGCCTACAATGAGCAGTTCTTC.

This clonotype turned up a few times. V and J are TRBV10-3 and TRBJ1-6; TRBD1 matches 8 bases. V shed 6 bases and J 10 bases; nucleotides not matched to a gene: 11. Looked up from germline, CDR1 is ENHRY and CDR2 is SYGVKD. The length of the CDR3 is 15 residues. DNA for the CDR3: TGTGCCATCAGAGGGGGGGACAGGTCACCCTCACCCCTCCACTTT. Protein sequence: CAIRGGDRSPSPLHF.

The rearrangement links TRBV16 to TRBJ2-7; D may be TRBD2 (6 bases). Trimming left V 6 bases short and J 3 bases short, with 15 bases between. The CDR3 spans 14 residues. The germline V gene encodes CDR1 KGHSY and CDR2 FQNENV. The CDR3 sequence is CASSQRGGGYEQYF. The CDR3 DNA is TGTGCCAGCAGTCAAAGGGGAGGAGGCTACGAGCAGTACTTC.

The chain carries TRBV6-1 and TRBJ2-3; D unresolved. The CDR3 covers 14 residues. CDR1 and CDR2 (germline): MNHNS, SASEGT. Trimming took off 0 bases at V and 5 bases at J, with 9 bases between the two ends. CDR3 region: CASSEAVLGDTQYF. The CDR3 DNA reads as TGTGCCAGCAGTGAAGCGGTTCTTGGAGATACGCAGTATTTT.

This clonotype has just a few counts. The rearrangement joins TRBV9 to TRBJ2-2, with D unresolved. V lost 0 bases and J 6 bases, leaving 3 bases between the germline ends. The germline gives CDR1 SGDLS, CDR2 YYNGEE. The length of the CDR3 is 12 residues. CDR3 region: CASSVVSGELFF. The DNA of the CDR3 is TGTGCCAGCAGCGTAGTATCCGGGGAGCTGTTTTTT.

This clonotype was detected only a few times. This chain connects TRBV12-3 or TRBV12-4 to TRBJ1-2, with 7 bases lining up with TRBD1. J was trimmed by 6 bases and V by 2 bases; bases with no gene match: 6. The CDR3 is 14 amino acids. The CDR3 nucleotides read TGTGCCAGCAGTTTAACTCCGACAGGGAATGGCTACACCTTC. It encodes CASSLTPTGNGYTF.

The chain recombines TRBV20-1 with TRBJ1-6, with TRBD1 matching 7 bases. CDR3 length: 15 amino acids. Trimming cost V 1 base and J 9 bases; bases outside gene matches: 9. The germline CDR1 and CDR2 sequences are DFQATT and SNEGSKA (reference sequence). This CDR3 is CSARATGVNSSPLHF. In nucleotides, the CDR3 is TGCAGTGCTAGAGCCACAGGGGTTAATAGTTCACCCCTCCACTTT.

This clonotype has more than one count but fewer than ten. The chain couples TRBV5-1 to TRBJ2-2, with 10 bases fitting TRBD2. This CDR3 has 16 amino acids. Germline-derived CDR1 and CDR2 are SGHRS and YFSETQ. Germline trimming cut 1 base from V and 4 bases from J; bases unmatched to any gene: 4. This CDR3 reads CASSLTGLALTGELFF. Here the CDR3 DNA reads TGCGCCAGCAGCTTGACGGGACTAGCGCTCACCGGGGAGCTGTTTTTT.

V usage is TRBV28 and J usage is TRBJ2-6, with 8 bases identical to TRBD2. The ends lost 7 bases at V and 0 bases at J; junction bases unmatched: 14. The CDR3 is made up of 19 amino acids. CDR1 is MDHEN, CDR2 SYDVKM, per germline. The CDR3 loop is CASNPGLAFIYSGANVLTF. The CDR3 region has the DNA TGTGCCAGCAATCCAGGACTAGCTTTTATCTACTCTGGGGCCAACGTCCTGACTTTC.

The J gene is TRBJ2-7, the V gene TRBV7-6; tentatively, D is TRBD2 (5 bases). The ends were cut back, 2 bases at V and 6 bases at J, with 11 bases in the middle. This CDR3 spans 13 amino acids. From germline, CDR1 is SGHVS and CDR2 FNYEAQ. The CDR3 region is CASSLREGSEQYF. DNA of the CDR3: TGTGCCAGCAGCTTACGAGAGGGTTCCGAGCAGTACTTC.

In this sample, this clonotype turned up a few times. The CDR3 loop reads CASGLGPGPYEQYF. CDR3 nucleotide sequence: TGTGCTAGTGGTTTGGGTCCAGGACCCTACGAGCAGTACTTC. This chain joins TRBV12-5 and TRBJ2-7; D not certain. V was clipped by 1 base and J by 2 bases, with 9 bases between them. This CDR3 region has 14 residues. Per the germline V gene, CDR1 is LGHNT and CDR2 is FRNRAP.